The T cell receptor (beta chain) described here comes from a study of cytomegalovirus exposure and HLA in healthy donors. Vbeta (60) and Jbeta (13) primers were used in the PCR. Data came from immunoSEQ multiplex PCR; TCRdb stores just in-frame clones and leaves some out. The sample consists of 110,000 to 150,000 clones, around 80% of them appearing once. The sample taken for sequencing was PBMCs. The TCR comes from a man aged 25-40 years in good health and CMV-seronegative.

The CDR3 coding sequence is TGCGCCAGCAGCTTGGGGCCCGGGACAGGGGGCCGGGAACTGTTTTTT. It codes for CASSLGPGTGGRELFF. V is TRBV5-1 and J is TRBJ1-4; 12 nucleotides line up with TRBD1. This CDR3 region has 16 residues. V gave up 0 bases and J gave up 12 bases; unmatched junction bases: 9. Germline V gene data show CDR1 as SGHRS and CDR2 as YFSETQ. The complete variable domain, with remaining parts taken from reference TRBV5-1 and TRBJ1-4, reads KAGVTQTPRYLIKTRGQQVTLSCSPISGHRSVSWYQQTPGQGLQFLFEYFSETQRNKGNFPGRFSGRQFSNSRSEMNVSTLELGDSALYLCASSLGPGTGGRELFFGSGTQLSVL.